Following are 10 T cell receptor beta chains from one sample sequenced in a study of cytomegalovirus exposure and HLA in healthy donors. The study ran its PCR with 60 Vbeta and 13 Jbeta primers. Generated by immunoSEQ multiplex PCR, the TCRdb table keeps only in-frame clones and is missing some. The repertoire holds 160,000 or so clones, with more than 65% as singletons. The sequenced sample was PBMCs. These TCRs come from a man aged 25 to 45 in good health and CMV-seronegative.

The chain combines TRBV7-3 with TRBJ1-6, with D perhaps TRBD1 (5 bases). This CDR3 has 15 residues. The germline V gene encodes CDR1 SGHTA and CDR2 FQGTGA. V lost 8 bases and J lost 7, with 18 bases in between. The CDR3 loop is CASPRKGAENSPLHF. The DNA of the CDR3 is TGTGCCAGCCCCCGGAAAGGGGCGGAAAATTCACCCCTCCACTTT.

The gene calls are TRBV10-1 and TRBJ2-7; no firm D call. Trimming removed 0 bases at V and 3 bases at J, with 15 bases between. This CDR3 comprises 16 residues. Germline-derived CDR1 and CDR2 are WNHNN and SYGVQD (reference sequence). The CDR3 nucleotides are TGCGCCAGCAGTGAGTCCGGCCAGACAAGAATCTACGAGCAGTACTTC. It specifies CASSESGQTRIYEQYF.

The rearrangement links TRBV23-1 to TRBJ2-2; D might be TRBD1 (6 bases). TRBV23-1 counts as an open reading frame of uncertain function. The CDR3 has 13 residues. V was clipped by 7 bases and J by 4 bases, with 10 bases between them. CDR3 protein: CASNRVATGELFF. The DNA for the CDR3 is TGCGCCAGCAACAGGGTGGCCACCGGGGAGCTGTTTTTT.

The V and J genes are TRBV7-9 and TRBJ1-2; weak D call: TRBD1 (5 bases). The CDR3 has 16 residues. V was trimmed by 0 bases and J by 0 bases, leaving 11 bases between them. Germline-derived CDR1 and CDR2 are SEHNR and FQNEAQ (reference sequence). CDR3: CASSLAARTPNYGYTF. Here the CDR3 DNA reads TGTGCCAGCAGCTTAGCCGCGAGGACACCTAACTATGGCTACACCTTC.

V gene TRBV5-1 combines with J gene TRBJ1-2; the D is unclear. The CDR3 sequence is 15 residues long. V gave up 1 base and J gave up 3 bases, with 13 bases separating them. CDR1 and CDR2 from the germline V gene are SGHRS and YFSETQ. The chain's CDR3 is CASSLSSNRDYGYTF. As DNA, the CDR3 is TGCGCCAGCAGCTTGTCATCTAACAGAGACTATGGCTACACCTTC.

In this sample, this clone turned up a few times. V usage is TRBV2 and J usage is TRBJ2-7, with TRBD2 identical over 10 bases. The V gene's germline CDR1 is SNHLY and CDR2 FYNNEI. V was clipped by 6 bases and J by 5 bases; unmatched bases: 7. The CDR3 covers 14 residues. CDR3 sequence reads: CASRPGLASHEQYF. DNA of the CDR3: TGTGCCAGCAGGCCGGGACTAGCGAGCCACGAGCAGTACTTC. Supplemented by reference TRBV2 and TRBJ2-7, the full variable domain reads EPEVTQTPSHQVTQMGQEVILRCVPISNHLYFYWYRQILGQKVEFLVSFYNNEISEKSEIFDDQFSVERPDGSNFTLKIRSTKLEDSAMYFCASRPGLASHEQYFGPGTRLTVT.

DNA for the CDR3: TGTGCCAGTAGTGGGGGCTTGCCCGAGGGCTACACCTTC. Translating it yields CASSGGLPEGYTF. This sequence joins TRBV19 and TRBJ1-2, with a possible D match to TRBD1 (6 bases). The germline V and J ends were trimmed by 5 bases and 8 bases, with 15 bases remaining between them. The CDR3 sequence is 13 residues long. The germline CDR1 and CDR2 sequences are LNHDA and SQIVND (reference sequence).

The V and J genes are TRBV4-3 and TRBJ2-1; D possibly corresponds to TRBD2 (6 bases). CDR3 length equals 15 residues. Germline CDR1 and CDR2: LGHNA and YSLEER. Trimming took off 0 bases at V and 4 bases at J, with 10 bases between the two ends. Written as DNA, the CDR3 is TGCGCCAGCAGCCAAGAGGCTAGCGCATACAATGAGCAGTTCTTC. This translates into CASSQEASAYNEQFF.

The rearrangement uses TRBV19 and TRBJ2-1, with 7 bases aligning to TRBD2. The germline V gene encodes CDR1 LNHDA and CDR2 SQIVND (reference sequence). The CDR3 has 16 residues. Trimming took 3 bases from V and 7 from J; bases not matched to a gene: 12. The CDR3 sequence is CASSIPAAGYLNEQFF. CDR3 coding DNA: TGTGCCAGTAGTATTCCGGCAGCGGGATACCTAAATGAGCAGTTCTTC.

This clone has a single count. This chain joins TRBV5-4 and TRBJ2-2, with D possibly TRBD1 on 5 matching bases. There are 16 residues in the CDR3. V dropped 2 bases and J dropped 0 bases, with 11 bases sitting between them. Germline V gives CDR1 SGHNT, CDR2 YYREEE (reference sequence). The CDR3 coding sequence is TGTGCCAGCAGCTTCAGGGTGACAGCGAACACCGGGGAGCTGTTTTTT. Translating it yields CASSFRVTANTGELFF.